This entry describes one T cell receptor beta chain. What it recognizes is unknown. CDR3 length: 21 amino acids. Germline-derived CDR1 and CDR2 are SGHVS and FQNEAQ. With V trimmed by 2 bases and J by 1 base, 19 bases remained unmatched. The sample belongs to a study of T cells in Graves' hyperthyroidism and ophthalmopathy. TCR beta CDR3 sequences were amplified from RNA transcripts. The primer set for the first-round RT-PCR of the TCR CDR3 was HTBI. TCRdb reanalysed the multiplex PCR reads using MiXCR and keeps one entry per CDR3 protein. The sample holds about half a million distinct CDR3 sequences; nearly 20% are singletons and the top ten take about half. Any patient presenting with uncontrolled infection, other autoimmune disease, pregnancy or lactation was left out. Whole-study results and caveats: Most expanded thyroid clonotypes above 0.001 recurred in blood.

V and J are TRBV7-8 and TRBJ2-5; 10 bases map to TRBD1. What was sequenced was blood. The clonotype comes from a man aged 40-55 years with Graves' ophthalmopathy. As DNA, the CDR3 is TGTGCCAGCAGCTTATTCCGGGTCCCGGGACAGGGGCGGCGGGTCCAAGAGACCCAGTACTTC. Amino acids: CASSLFRVPGQGRRVQETQYF.